These 18 T cell receptor beta chains came from one sample sequenced in a study of blood T cell repertoires in COVID-19. TCRdb's copy holds only in-frame clones and misses some; the assay was immunoSEQ multiplex PCR. Found here are about 110,000 clones, 82% of them singletons; the top ten hold roughly 7.7%. Sequenced sample: peripheral blood. These receptors all come from a man in his 70s with acute or convalescent COVID-19.

DNA for the CDR3: TGTGCCAGCAGTGGAACAGGAGAAGGTCAGCCCCAGCATTTT. It codes for CASSGTGEGQPQHF. The chain joins TRBV28 to TRBJ1-5; a possible D gene is TRBD1 (5 bases). Looked up from germline, CDR1 is MDHEN and CDR2 is SYDVKM. The CDR3 has 14 amino acids. Trimming left V 5 bases short and J 6 bases short, with 14 bases between.

This clone was counted a few times. This chain links TRBV5-1 with TRBJ2-2; D gene unclear. Germline V lookup: CDR1 SGHRS, CDR2 YFSETQ. The CDR3 sequence is 14 residues long. Trimming pared 7 bases from V and 0 bases from J, leaving 10 bases between. DNA for the CDR3: TGCGCCAGCCGTATAACAGCGAACACCGGGGAGCTGTTTTTT. It codes for CASRITANTGELFF.

Worth noting for this clone: One junction end disagrees with the germline gene, perhaps due to a read error. V is TRBV7-7 and J is TRBJ2-5; 8 nucleotides match TRBD2. Looked up from germline, CDR1 is SSHAT and CDR2 is FNYEAQ (reference sequence). The CDR3 consists of 16 residues. The CDR3 loop is CASSLGSGGVQETQYF. DNA for the CDR3: TGTGCTAGCAGCTTGGGCTCGGGGGGGGTACAAGAGACCCAGTACTTC.

The chain links TRBV3-1 (or the pseudogene TRBV3-2) to TRBJ1-1, with 11 bases fitting TRBD1. The length of the CDR3 is 13 residues. The germline gives CDR1 LGHDT, CDR2 YNNKEL (reference sequence). The V segment lost 5 bases and the J segment 11 bases; nucleotides outside the gene matches: 7. The CDR3 loop is CASSWGQGERAFF. CDR3 in DNA: TGTGCCAGCAGCTGGGGACAGGGGGAAAGGGCTTTCTTT.

This chain uses TRBV6-6 with TRBJ2-7, with D perhaps TRBD2 (6 bases). The germline gives CDR1 MNHNY, CDR2 SVGAGI (reference sequence). The CDR3 contains 13 residues. Between the trimmed V and J ends, which lost 10 bases and 2 bases, there was a span of 15 bases. CDR3 sequence reads: CAITSEGPYEQYF. The CDR3 DNA reads as TGTGCCATTACATCGGAGGGTCCCTACGAGCAGTACTTC.

The chain recombines TRBV12-2 with TRBJ2-5; the tabulated D call, TRBD1, remains unverified against the DNA. TRBV12-2 is assigned pseudogene status. The CDR3 consists of 15 residues. CDR3 DNA sequence: TGTGCAAGTCGCTTAGATCCAGGGACAGTGGAGACCCAGTACTTC. Encoded protein: CASRLDPGTVETQYF.

J is TRBJ1-1 and V is TRBV10-3; 12 positions match TRBD1. In germline, CDR1 is ENHRY, CDR2 SYGVKD. V lost 3 bases to trimming and J lost 11 bases; unmatched junction nucleotides: 7. The CDR3 contains 14 residues. CDR3 in amino acids: CAISDPGTGGTAFF. CDR3 bases: TGTGCCATCAGTGACCCCGGGACAGGGGGCACTGCTTTCTTT.

This rearrangement joins TRBV6-6 to TRBJ1-2; D is perhaps TRBD1 (6 bases). Between the trimmed V and J ends, which lost 5 bases and 0 bases, there was a span of 19 bases. Germline V lookup: CDR1 MNHNY, CDR2 SVGAGI (reference sequence). The CDR3 extends over 17 amino acids. The CDR3 is CASSQTYATGPNYGYTF. In nucleotides, the CDR3 is TGTGCCAGCAGTCAAACTTACGCGACAGGCCCTAACTATGGCTACACCTTC.

The CDR3 DNA reads as TGTGCCAGTAGTATTAAAGGCCGGACAGGGGAACATCAGCCCCAGCATTTT. Its translation is CASSIKGRTGEHQPQHF. The chain couples TRBV19 to TRBJ1-5; 9 positions match TRBD1. V shed 3 bases, J shed 5 bases, and the junction held 11 bases outside the gene matches. The germline gives CDR1 LNHDA, CDR2 SQIVND (reference sequence). CDR3 length: 17 amino acids. The variable domain in full, completed from reference TRBV19 and TRBJ1-5, reads DGGITQSPKYLFRKEGQNVTLSCEQNLNHDAMYWYRQDPGQGLRLIYYSQIVNDFQKGDIAEGYSVSREKKESFPLTVTSAQKNPTAFYLCASSIKGRTGEHQPQHFGDGTRLSIL.

This chain links TRBV20-1 with TRBJ1-5, with D unclear. This CDR3 has 13 amino acids. Germline V lookup: CDR1 DFQATT, CDR2 SNEGSKA (reference sequence). The V end was cut by 3 bases, the J end by 5 bases, with 11 bases between. The CDR3 sequence: CSASGGVDQPQHF. The CDR3 nucleotides are TGCAGTGCTAGTGGCGGTGTGGATCAGCCCCAGCATTTT.

V usage is TRBV5-1 and J usage is TRBJ2-1; D not certain. The V gene lost 1 base and the J gene lost 6 bases, with 8 bases spanning the gap. CDR3 length: 13 amino acids. Germline CDR1 SGHRS, CDR2 YFSETQ. The CDR3 bases are TGCGCCAGCAGCTTGAGGCGGCCCAATGAGCAGTTCTTC. Translating it yields CASSLRRPNEQFF. Full variable domain (remainder filled in from reference TRBV5-1 and TRBJ2-1): KAGVTQTPRYLIKTRGQQVTLSCSPISGHRSVSWYQQTPGQGLQFLFEYFSETQRNKGNFPGRFSGRQFSNSRSEMNVSTLELGDSALYLCASSLRRPNEQFFGPGTRLTVL.

There are a few counts of this clone. The rearrangement joins TRBV19 to TRBJ2-4, with D possibly TRBD1 on 6 matching bases. Trimming removed 2 bases from V and 7 bases from J, with 12 bases in between. This CDR3 has 14 residues. The germline V gene encodes CDR1 LNHDA and CDR2 SQIVND (reference sequence). Written as DNA, the CDR3 is TGTGCCAGTAGTATAAGAACAGGGATTAACATTCAGTACTTC. Translating gives CASSIRTGINIQYF.

The V gene is TRBV4-2, the J gene TRBJ1-1, with 10 bases fitting TRBD1. The germline V gene encodes CDR1 LGHNA and CDR2 YNFKEQ. Trimming at V came to 3 bases and at J to 3 bases, leaving 4 bases not matched to a gene. This CDR3 is built from 15 residues. Here the CDR3 reads CASSQDRGWDTEAFF. CDR3 nucleotide sequence: TGTGCCAGCAGCCAGGACAGGGGGTGGGACACTGAAGCTTTCTTT.

V and J are TRBV24-1 and TRBJ1-1; the D gene is possibly TRBD1 (6 bases). This CDR3 spans 14 amino acids. Germline assignment: CDR1 KGHDR and CDR2 SFDVKD. Trimming stripped 5 bases from V and 3 bases from J, with 12 bases between. CDR3 loop: CATSGAGAHTEAFF. As DNA, the CDR3 is TGTGCCACCAGTGGGGCGGGGGCTCACACTGAAGCTTTCTTT.

This CDR3 is CASSQEWRGRTHF. In nucleotides, the CDR3 is TGTGCCAGCAGCCAAGAGTGGCGGGGACGGACCCACTTT. This chain uses TRBV3-1 (or the pseudogene TRBV3-2) with TRBJ1-6, with TRBD1 as a possible D gene (5 bases). The germline V and J ends were trimmed by 0 bases and 18 bases, with 15 bases remaining between them. Germline CDR1 is LGHDT and CDR2 is YNNKEL (reference sequence). This CDR3 has 13 residues.

V is TRBV6-5 and J is TRBJ2-7, with 9 nucleotides matching TRBD1. The CDR3 loop spans 15 amino acids. V shed 8 bases and J 4 bases; nucleotides not matched to a gene: 12. The germline gives CDR1 MNHEY, CDR2 SVGAGI. The CDR3 DNA reads TGTGCCAGCCGTCGTGACGGGACAGGGCAGTACGAGCAGTACTTC. Translated: CASRRDGTGQYEQYF.

This rearrangement joins TRBV6-5 to TRBJ1-6; possible D gene TRBD1, 6 bases. V gave up 2 bases and J gave up 7 bases, with 12 bases separating them. Per the germline V gene, CDR1 is MNHEY and CDR2 is SVGAGI. This CDR3 contains 15 residues. CDR3 nucleotides: TGTGCCAGCAGTTACCTGGGAGGGGGGAATTCACCCCTCCACTTT. Its translation is CASSYLGGGNSPLHF.

The chain employs TRBV4-2 and TRBJ2-2, with 10 positions matching TRBD2. Per germline, CDR1 LGHNA and CDR2 YNFKEQ. The ends lost 0 bases at V and 4 bases at J; junction bases unmatched: 5. This CDR3 region has 17 residues. The DNA for the CDR3 is TGTGCCAGCAGCCAAGAGCCTAGCGGGAGCCTCACCGGGGAGCTGTTTTTT. Protein product: CASSQEPSGSLTGELFF.